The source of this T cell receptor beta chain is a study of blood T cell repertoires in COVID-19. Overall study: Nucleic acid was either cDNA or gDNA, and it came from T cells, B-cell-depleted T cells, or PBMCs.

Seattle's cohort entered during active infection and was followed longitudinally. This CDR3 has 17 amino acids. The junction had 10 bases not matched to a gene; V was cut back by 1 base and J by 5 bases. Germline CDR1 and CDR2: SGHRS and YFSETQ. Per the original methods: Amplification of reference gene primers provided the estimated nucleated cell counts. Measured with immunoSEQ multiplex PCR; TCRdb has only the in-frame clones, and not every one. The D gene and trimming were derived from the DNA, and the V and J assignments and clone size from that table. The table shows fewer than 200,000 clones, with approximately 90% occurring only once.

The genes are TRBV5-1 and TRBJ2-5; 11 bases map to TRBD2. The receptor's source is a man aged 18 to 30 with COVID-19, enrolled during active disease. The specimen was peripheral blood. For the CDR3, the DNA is TGCGCCAGCAGCTTGCGGGCACTAGCGGGAGTCGGTGAGACCCAGTACTTC. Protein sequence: CASSLRALAGVGETQYF.